This TCR beta chain derives from a study of blood T cell repertoires in COVID-19. CDR1 SGHTA and CDR2 FQGNSA come from the germline V gene. Germline trimming cut 4 bases from V and 2 bases from J; bases unmatched to any gene: 4. CDR3 length: 15 residues. Researchers sorted participants into cohorts using their self-reported clinical history. In this sample, this clone turned up once. Original handling: Reference gene primer amplification gave nucleated cell count estimates. Some clones are missing from TCRdb's copy, which holds only in-frame ones; the method was immunoSEQ multiplex PCR. Clone size and the V and J calls come from that table; the DNA yielded D and trimming. The sample records over 200,000 clones, about 80% being singletons.

The V gene is TRBV7-2, the J gene TRBJ2-5; 10 positions match TRBD2. The origin of this receptor is a man aged 55 to 69 who had recovered from COVID-19. Sequenced input: PBMCs or T cells enriched from blood (not recorded which). The CDR3 DNA reads as TGTGCCAGCAGCTACCGAGCGGGGGGGCAAGAGACCCAGTACTTC. Amino acids: CASSYRAGGQETQYF.